The next 9 T cell receptor beta chains were all read from a single sample in a study of cytomegalovirus exposure and HLA in healthy donors. With 60 Vbeta and 13 Jbeta primers, the PCR was carried out. Here immunoSEQ multiplex PCR was the method, and the copy in TCRdb shows in-frame clones only, minus some. The sample holds approximately 140,000 clones, more than 60% seen once. The sequenced sample consisted of PBMCs. These receptors all come from a woman aged 55-69 years in good health and CMV-seronegative.

The rearrangement uses TRBV7-2 and TRBJ2-7; 7 nucleotides match TRBD1. Germline-derived CDR1 and CDR2 are SGHTA and FQGNSA. V lost 5 bases to trimming and J lost 2 bases; unmatched junction nucleotides: 6. This CDR3 region has 14 residues. CDR3 bases: TGTGCCAGCAGCACGTCACAGGGGCCCTACGAGCAGTACTTC. Translation: CASSTSQGPYEQYF.

The table lists this clone with a few counts. This chain links TRBV2 with TRBJ2-7; 8 nucleotides match TRBD1. Losses at the gene ends were 4 bases for V and 7 bases for J; bases not matched to a gene: 12. The CDR3 has 15 residues. Germline V lookup: CDR1 SNHLY, CDR2 FYNNEI. In DNA, the CDR3 is TGTGCCAGCAGTGGAGCACAGGGGGTAATCGGGGAGCAGTACTTC. Amino acids: CASSGAQGVIGEQYF.

This clone was detected only a few times. V and J are TRBV5-1 and TRBJ2-7; D is perhaps TRBD1 (5 bases). Trimming pared 5 bases from V and 3 bases from J, leaving 12 bases between. Germline CDR1 reads SGHRS; CDR2 reads YFSETQ. The CDR3 is 13 residues long. CDR3 in DNA: TGCGCCAGCAGTAATGCCAGGGACTACGAGCAGTACTTC. This codes for CASSNARDYEQYF.

The gene calls are TRBV19 and TRBJ2-3, with TRBD1 as a possible D gene (6 bases). The V end was cut by 9 bases, the J end by 6 bases, with 10 bases between. The CDR3 consists of 11 residues. Germline V CDR1 and CDR2: LNHDA, SQIVND (reference sequence). CDR3 residues: CASDDRDTQYF. DNA of the CDR3: TGTGCCAGCGACGACAGGGATACGCAGTATTTT.

This clone was seen a few times. This rearrangement joins TRBV25-1 to TRBJ1-1, with TRBD1 as a possible D gene (5 bases). Germline CDR1 reads MGHDK; CDR2 reads SYGVNS. The V gene lost 3 bases and the J gene lost 0 bases, with 11 bases spanning the gap. The CDR3 covers 15 residues. The chain's CDR3 is CASSEGGVMNTEAFF. The DNA for the CDR3 is TGTGCCAGCAGTGAGGGGGGAGTCATGAACACTGAAGCTTTCTTT.

The chain is built from TRBV15 and TRBJ2-7; 8 bases agree with TRBD1. J gave up 7 bases and V 3 bases, and 8 bases lay outside the gene matches. Germline lookup yields CDR1 LNHNV and CDR2 YYDKDF (reference sequence). This CDR3 has 14 amino acids. The CDR3 DNA is TGTGCCACCAGCAGGTCCCTTACAGGGGGAGAGCAGTACTTC. Encoded protein: CATSRSLTGGEQYF.

CDR3 sequence reads: CASSYSGTGSYNEQFF. The CDR3 DNA is TGTGCCAGCAGTTACTCGGGGACAGGGTCCTACAATGAGCAGTTCTTC. The chain couples TRBV6-5 to TRBJ2-1, with 9 bases that match TRBD1. Germline trimming cut 0 bases from V and 1 base from J; bases unmatched to any gene: 1. Germline CDR1 MNHEY, CDR2 SVGAGI. This CDR3 region has 16 residues.

This clone came up once. The chain couples TRBV29-1 to TRBJ1-1; 10 nucleotides line up with TRBD1. V dropped 6 bases and J dropped 4; count of bases not matched to a gene: 5. Germline CDR1 and CDR2: SQVTM and ANQGSEA. The CDR3 sequence is 13 residues long. The chain's CDR3 is CSVGQGMFTEAFF. For the CDR3, the DNA is TGCAGCGTGGGACAGGGGATGTTCACTGAAGCTTTCTTT.

The rearrangement links TRBV19 to TRBJ1-2, with D maybe TRBD1 (5 bases). Trimming removed 9 bases from V and 4 bases from J, with 15 bases in between. The CDR3 has 13 residues. The germline V gene has CDR1 LNHDA and CDR2 SQIVND (reference sequence). CDR3 in amino acids: CASMGLTGYGYTF. In DNA, the CDR3 is TGTGCCAGCATGGGACTCACGGGCTATGGCTACACCTTC.